The 14 T cell receptor beta chains presented below share a single source sample, sequenced in a study of identical twins. Using its own MiXCR run on the 5' RACE reads, TCRdb lists one record per CDR3 protein. The sample gives nearly 900,000 distinct CDR3 sequences, around 12% of which show up once; 1.5% to 2% is in the top ten. These data were also reused for a study on yellow fever vaccine responses in identical twins.

The sample was PBMCs. These receptors came from a woman aged 18-29 years in good health.

V gene TRBV20-1 combines with J gene TRBJ2-5; 7 nucleotides line up with TRBD2. The CDR3 has 14 amino acids. J gave up 5 bases and V 5 bases, and 11 bases lay outside the gene matches. Germline CDR1 and CDR2: DFQATT and SNEGSKA (reference sequence). The CDR3 loop is CSAPEWAGDETQYF. CDR3 coding DNA: TGCAGTGCTCCAGAGTGGGCGGGAGACGAGACCCAGTACTTC.

This clonotype occurred a few times. This chain connects TRBV10-1 to TRBJ2-3; D is possibly TRBD1 (6 bases). V was pared by 6 bases and J by 6 bases, with 13 bases between. The germline V gene has CDR1 WNHNN and CDR2 SYGVQD (reference sequence). There are 13 residues in the CDR3. CDR3 coding DNA: TGCGCCAGCAGGCTTACCACAGGGGATACGCAGTATTTT. Encoded protein: CASRLTTGDTQYF.

The sample holds many counts of this clonotype. CDR3 protein: CASSPPAGRAFF. The DNA of the CDR3 is TGTGCCAGCAGCCCCCCGGCGGGGAGGGCTTTCTTT. J is TRBJ1-1 and V is TRBV11-2; no clear D gene. Germline values: CDR1 SGHAT, CDR2 FQNNGV. The CDR3 totals 12 residues. Trimming took off 5 bases at V and 11 bases at J, with 15 bases between the two ends.

This clonotype was observed a handful of times. The gene calls are TRBV5-1 and TRBJ2-3; 10 nucleotides align to TRBD2. The CDR3 is made up of 18 amino acids. The germline V gene encodes CDR1 SGHRS and CDR2 YFSETQ. The V segment lost 4 bases and the J segment 0 bases; nucleotides outside the gene matches: 11. The CDR3 spells CASSQMGGLAASTDTQYF. The CDR3 DNA reads as TGCGCCAGCAGCCAGATGGGAGGACTAGCGGCTAGCACAGATACGCAGTATTTT.

This clonotype was counted ten times or more. The genes are TRBV11-2 and TRBJ2-1; TRBD2 matches 8 bases. Germline V gene sequence: CDR1 SGHAT, CDR2 FQNNGV. CDR3 length equals 15 residues. V was pared by 2 bases and J by 7 bases, with 7 bases of the junction left unmatched. CDR3 nucleotide sequence: TGTGCCAGCAGCTTATACCCCGGGGGGGCAAATGAGCAGTTCTTC. Protein: CASSLYPGGANEQFF.

This clonotype appeared a few times. A much larger clone sits a single nucleotide away, making a read error possible. V is TRBV3-1 and J is TRBJ2-3; tentative D call: TRBD2 (5 bases). The CDR3 runs 13 residues. Germline CDR1 LGHDT, CDR2 YNNKEL (reference sequence). The CDR3 DNA reads as TGTGCCAGCAGCCAAGTGGACCGGGATACGCATTATTTT. It translates to CASSQVDRDTHYF.

This clonotype was found a few times. V gene TRBV9 combines with J gene TRBJ2-5, with 8 bases that match TRBD2. CDR1 and CDR2 from the germline V gene are SGDLS and YYNGEE. V trimming: 6 bases; J trimming: 5 bases; junction bases outside the gene matches: 3. This CDR3 comprises 12 residues. CDR3 bases: TGTGCCAGCAACACGGGAGGGGAGACCCAGTACTTC. It encodes CASNTGGETQYF.

The chain carries TRBV5-1 and TRBJ2-7; 7 bases map to TRBD1. From germline, CDR1 is SGHRS and CDR2 YFSETQ. J was trimmed by 0 bases and V by 7 bases; bases with no gene match: 7. The CDR3 runs 14 residues. CDR3 nucleotide sequence: TGCGCCAGCGCCTCCGGGGACAGCTCCTACGAGCAGTACTTC. Translation gives CASASGDSSYEQYF.

This sequence joins TRBV24-1 and TRBJ2-5; TRBD2 is a possible D gene (6 bases). Trimming removed 5 bases at V and 4 bases at J, with 10 bases between. In germline, CDR1 is KGHDR, CDR2 SFDVKD. The CDR3 consists of 13 residues. The DNA of the CDR3 is TGTGCCACCAGTGTGGGGGGTATAGAGACCCAGTACTTC. Translation gives CATSVGGIETQYF.

The sample holds many counts of this clonotype. The chain combines TRBV4-1 with TRBJ1-2, with D perhaps matching TRBD1 (5 bases). This CDR3 contains 16 residues. Trimming left V 3 bases short and J 2 bases short, with 16 bases between. Looked up from germline, CDR1 is MGHRA and CDR2 is YSYEKL. The CDR3 DNA reads as TGCGCCAGCAGCCAGATGGCGGGGACCGCCAACTATGGCTACACCTTC. It translates to CASSQMAGTANYGYTF.

This clonotype has more than one count but fewer than ten. The chain joins TRBV10-3 to TRBJ1-6, with 8 bases lining up with TRBD1. After removal of 4 bases from V and 7 bases from J, the junction contained 12 bases not matched to a gene. The CDR3 spans 17 residues. Germline V gene sequence: CDR1 ENHRY, CDR2 SYGVKD. CDR3 coding DNA: TGTGCCATCAGTGGACAGGGGCCGGGTTTTCCCAATTCACCCCTCCACTTT. Amino acids: CAISGQGPGFPNSPLHF.

This clonotype has just a few counts. The gene calls are TRBV24-1 and TRBJ2-6; TRBD2 aligns across 13 bases. The CDR3 runs 18 residues. The germline CDR1 and CDR2 sequences are KGHDR and SFDVKD. J gave up 1 base and V 9 bases, and 8 bases lay outside the gene matches. Here the CDR3 reads CATGRTGLAGSGANVLTF. The CDR3 DNA reads TGTGCCACCGGACGTACGGGACTAGCGGGATCTGGGGCCAACGTCCTGACTTTC.

The chain carries TRBV7-9 and TRBJ2-3; D possibly corresponds to TRBD2 (5 bases). This CDR3 has 14 amino acids. The V gene lost 5 bases and the J gene lost 2 bases, with 11 bases spanning the gap. Germline loops: CDR1 SEHNR, CDR2 FQNEAQ (reference sequence). CDR3 region: CASSPTTFTDTQYF. DNA of the CDR3: TGTGCCAGCAGCCCGACTACATTCACAGATACGCAGTATTTT.

The rearrangement links TRBV11-3 to TRBJ2-1; 12 positions agree with TRBD1. This CDR3 contains 15 residues. Trimming removed 5 bases from V and 5 bases from J; junction bases left unmatched: 4. CDR1 is SGHNT, CDR2 YENEEA, per germline. This CDR3 is CASSRDRGHHNEQFF. CDR3 bases: TGTGCCAGCAGCCGGGACAGGGGGCATCACAATGAGCAGTTCTTC.